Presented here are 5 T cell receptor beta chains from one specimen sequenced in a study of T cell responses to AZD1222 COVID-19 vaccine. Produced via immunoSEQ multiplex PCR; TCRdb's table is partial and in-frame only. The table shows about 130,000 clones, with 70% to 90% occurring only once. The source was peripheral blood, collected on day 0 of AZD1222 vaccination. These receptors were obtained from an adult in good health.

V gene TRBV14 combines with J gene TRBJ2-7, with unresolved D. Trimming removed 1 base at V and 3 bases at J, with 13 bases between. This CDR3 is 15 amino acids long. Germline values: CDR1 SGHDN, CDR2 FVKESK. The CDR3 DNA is TGTGCCAGCAGCCAAGCTGACCGTTCCCACTACGAGCAGTACTTC. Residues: CASSQADRSHYEQYF.

CDR3 protein: CASSLSGTEAFF. The CDR3 bases are TGTGCCAGCAGCCTTAGTGGGACTGAAGCTTTCTTT. The chain uses TRBV7-8 and TRBJ1-1; no definite D call. Germline V lookup: CDR1 SGHVS, CDR2 FQNEAQ. The CDR3 extends over 12 amino acids. Trimming removed 5 bases from V and 5 bases from J, with 9 bases in between.

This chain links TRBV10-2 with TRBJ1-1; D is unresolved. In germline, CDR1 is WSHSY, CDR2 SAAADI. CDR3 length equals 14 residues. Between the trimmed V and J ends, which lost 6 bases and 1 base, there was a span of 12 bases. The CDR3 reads CASSRSRGNTEAFF. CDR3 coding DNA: TGCGCCAGCAGCCGCAGTCGTGGGAACACTGAAGCTTTCTTT.

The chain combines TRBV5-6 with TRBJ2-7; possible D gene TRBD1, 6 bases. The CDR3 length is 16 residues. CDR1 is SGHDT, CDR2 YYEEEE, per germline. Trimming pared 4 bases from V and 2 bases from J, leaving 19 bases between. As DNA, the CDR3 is TGTGCCAGCAGCAACCACAGGGACGGCGCCACCTACGAGCAGTACTTC. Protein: CASSNHRDGATYEQYF.

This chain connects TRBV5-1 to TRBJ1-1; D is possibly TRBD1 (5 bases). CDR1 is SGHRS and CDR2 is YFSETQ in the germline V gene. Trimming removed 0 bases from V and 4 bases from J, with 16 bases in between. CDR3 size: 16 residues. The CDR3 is CASSLVLGGRSTEAFF. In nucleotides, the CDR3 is TGCGCCAGCAGCTTGGTTCTGGGGGGGAGAAGCACTGAAGCTTTCTTT.